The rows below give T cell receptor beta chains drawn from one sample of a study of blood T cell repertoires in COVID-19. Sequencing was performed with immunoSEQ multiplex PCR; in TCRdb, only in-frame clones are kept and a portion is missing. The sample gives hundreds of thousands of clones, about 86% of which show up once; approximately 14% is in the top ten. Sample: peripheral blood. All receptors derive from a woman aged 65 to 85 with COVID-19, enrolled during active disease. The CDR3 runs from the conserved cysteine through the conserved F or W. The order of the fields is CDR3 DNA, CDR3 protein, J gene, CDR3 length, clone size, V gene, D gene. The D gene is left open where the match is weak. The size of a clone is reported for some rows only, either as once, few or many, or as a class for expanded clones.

CDR3nt: TGCGCCAGCAGCCAAGGACATCGCTCCTACGAGCAGTACTTC
CDR3aa: CASSQGHRSYEQYF
j_gene: TRBJ2-7
len: 14
abundance: .
v_gene: TRBV4-3
d_gene: .

CDR3nt: TGTGCCAGCAGCTTAGCCGGGACAGCCTACGAGCAGTACTTC
CDR3aa: CASSLAGTAYEQYF
j_gene: TRBJ2-7
len: 14
abundance: .
v_gene: TRBV7-2
d_gene: TRBD1

CDR3nt: TGTGCCAGCAGCTTGGGGCGGGAGCTAGCGGGGGTGTTCTTC
CDR3aa: CASSLGRELAGVFF
j_gene: TRBJ2-1
len: 14
abundance: .
v_gene: TRBV5-4
d_gene: TRBD2

CDR3nt: TGTGCCAGCAGCTTAGGCGGGGACAGGGGCCCGTTATTT
CDR3aa: CASSLGGDRGPLF
j_gene: TRBJ1-1
len: 13
abundance: .
v_gene: TRBV7-2
d_gene: TRBD1

CDR3nt: TGTGCCAGCAGCCTGCAGCGGGGACAGGGCACCACAGATACGCAGTATTTT
CDR3aa: CASSLQRGQGTTDTQYF
j_gene: TRBJ2-3
len: 17
abundance: .
v_gene: TRBV3-1/TRBV3-2
d_gene: TRBD1

CDR3nt: TGTGCTAGTGGTTTCTTTGGGATCAGGGACACAGATACGCAGTATTTT
CDR3aa: CASGFFGIRDTDTQYF
j_gene: TRBJ2-3
len: 16
abundance: .
v_gene: TRBV12-5
d_gene: .

CDR3nt: TGTGCCTGGAGCCGGGACAGGGTGGCCGGGGAGCTGTTTTTT
CDR3aa: CAWSRDRVAGELFF
j_gene: TRBJ2-2
len: 14
abundance: .
v_gene: TRBV30
d_gene: TRBD1

CDR3nt: TGTGCCAGCACAGGGGGTTTTAACTATGGCTACACCTTC
CDR3aa: CASTGGFNYGYTF
j_gene: TRBJ1-2
len: 13
abundance: .
v_gene: TRBV28
d_gene: TRBD1

CDR3nt: TGTGCCTGGACGGAACAGGGCTCCTACGAGCAGTACTTC
CDR3aa: CAWTEQGSYEQYF
j_gene: TRBJ2-7
len: 13
abundance: .
v_gene: TRBV30
d_gene: .

CDR3nt: TGTGCCAGCAGCAGGGACAGGGAAGAAGCTTTCTTT
CDR3aa: CASSRDREEAFF
j_gene: TRBJ1-1
len: 12
abundance: .
v_gene: TRBV7-9
d_gene: TRBD1

CDR3nt: TGTGCCAGCAGTGACCCTCCGGACAGGAGAACTGGTGAGCAGTTCTTC
CDR3aa: CASSDPPDRRTGEQFF
j_gene: TRBJ2-1
len: 16
abundance: .
v_gene: TRBV25-1
d_gene: TRBD1

CDR3nt: TGTGCCTGGAGCGATATAGCCATTAATGAAAAACTGTTTTTT
CDR3aa: CAWSDIAINEKLFF
j_gene: TRBJ1-4
len: 14
abundance: .
v_gene: TRBV30
d_gene: .

CDR3nt: TGTGCCAGCAGCTTGGCTAGCGGGGCCTATAACACAGATACGCAGTATTTT
CDR3aa: CASSLASGAYNTDTQYF
j_gene: TRBJ2-3
len: 17
abundance: .
v_gene: TRBV7-2
d_gene: TRBD2

CDR3nt: TGTGCCAGCAGCCGGACTCCCGAGGGTGAGACCCAGTACTTC
CDR3aa: CASSRTPEGETQYF
j_gene: TRBJ2-5
len: 14
abundance: .
v_gene: TRBV7-9
d_gene: .

CDR3nt: TGTGCCAGTAGTGGAGTGGGACAGAACTATGGCTACACCTTC
CDR3aa: CASSGVGQNYGYTF
j_gene: TRBJ1-2
len: 14
abundance: once
v_gene: TRBV19
d_gene: TRBD1

CDR3nt: TGTGCCAGCAGCCGGACAGGGGGGGAGCAGTACTTC
CDR3aa: CASSRTGGEQYF
j_gene: TRBJ2-7
len: 12
abundance: .
v_gene: TRBV5-4
d_gene: TRBD1

CDR3nt: TGTGCCAGCAGCTTAGTTGCTCCAGGGGTTATCACCGGGGAGCTGTTTTTT
CDR3aa: CASSLVAPGVITGELFF
j_gene: TRBJ2-2
len: 17
abundance: .
v_gene: TRBV7-2
d_gene: .

CDR3nt: TGTGCCAGCAGCGTAGTGGGGACAGGAGATGGCTACACCTTC
CDR3aa: CASSVVGTGDGYTF
j_gene: TRBJ1-2
len: 14
abundance: .
v_gene: TRBV9
d_gene: TRBD1

CDR3nt: TGCGCCAGCAGCCAGCCACGGGGGGGCACAGATACGCAGTATTTT
CDR3aa: CASSQPRGGTDTQYF
j_gene: TRBJ2-3
len: 15
abundance: .
v_gene: TRBV4-1
d_gene: TRBD2

CDR3nt: TGTGCCAGCAGCCCGAACCTGGGGGGGGCGAACACTGAAGCTTTCTTT
CDR3aa: CASSPNLGGANTEAFF
j_gene: TRBJ1-1
len: 16
abundance: .
v_gene: TRBV11-2
d_gene: .

CDR3nt: TGTGCCTGGGCTAGCGGGCAAGAGACCCAGTACTTC
CDR3aa: CAWASGQETQYF
j_gene: TRBJ2-5
len: 12
abundance: .
v_gene: TRBV30
d_gene: TRBD2

CDR3nt: TGTGCCAGCAGCTCCGGGAGGACTAGCGGGTTTGAGACCCAGTACTTC
CDR3aa: CASSSGRTSGFETQYF
j_gene: TRBJ2-5
len: 16
abundance: .
v_gene: TRBV7-2
d_gene: TRBD2

CDR3nt: TGTGCCAGCTCACCCACTAGCGGGGGGGCCTTCGAGCAGTACTTC
CDR3aa: CASSPTSGGAFEQYF
j_gene: TRBJ2-7
len: 15
abundance: few
v_gene: TRBV18
d_gene: TRBD2

CDR3nt: TGTGCCAGCAGCTTGGAAGGTGGAGCTAAACCCCTCCACTTT
CDR3aa: CASSLEGGAKPLHF
j_gene: TRBJ1-6
len: 14
abundance: .
v_gene: TRBV5-4
d_gene: .

CDR3nt: TGTGCCAGCAGTGGGACTAGCGGGGGCATTTGGCTGTTTTTT
CDR3aa: CASSGTSGGIWLFF
j_gene: TRBJ2-2
len: 14
abundance: .
v_gene: TRBV2
d_gene: TRBD2

CDR3nt: TGCAGCGCAGACGTTGGGAGCTCTGGAAACACCATATATTTT
CDR3aa: CSADVGSSGNTIYF
j_gene: TRBJ1-3
len: 14
abundance: once
v_gene: TRBV29-1
d_gene: .

CDR3nt: TGCGCCAGCAGCTTAAGACAGGGGGCCGCGAGGGGCGGGGAGCTGTTTTTT
CDR3aa: CASSLRQGAARGGELFF
j_gene: TRBJ2-2
len: 17
abundance: .
v_gene: TRBV5-1
d_gene: TRBD1

CDR3nt: TGCGCCAGCAGCTTGGGGGCAGGGGGCGTTTATGGCTACACCTTC
CDR3aa: CASSLGAGGVYGYTF
j_gene: TRBJ1-2
len: 15
abundance: .
v_gene: TRBV5-1
d_gene: TRBD1

CDR3nt: TGTGCCAGCAGTTTATCGAACCTAGAGGGAACGGGAGCTTTCTTT
CDR3aa: CASSLSNLEGTGAFF
j_gene: TRBJ1-1
len: 15
abundance: .
v_gene: TRBV27
d_gene: .

CDR3nt: TGTGCCAGCAGCTTTACACCCGGGGGGACTGGAAACACCATATATTTT
CDR3aa: CASSFTPGGTGNTIYF
j_gene: TRBJ1-3
len: 16
abundance: .
v_gene: TRBV7-8
d_gene: .

CDR3nt: TGTGCCAGCAGTTACATGCGAAAGGGGTTAAGCAATCAGCCCCAGCATTTT
CDR3aa: CASSYMRKGLSNQPQHF
j_gene: TRBJ1-5
len: 17
abundance: .
v_gene: TRBV6-2/TRBV6-3
d_gene: .

CDR3nt: TGTGCCAGCAGTCAACTCGGGAACACTGAAGCTTTCTTT
CDR3aa: CASSQLGNTEAFF
j_gene: TRBJ1-1
len: 13
abundance: .
v_gene: TRBV6-5
d_gene: .

CDR3nt: TGTGCCAGCAGCTTTAGTATAAATCTCGATGGCTACACCTTC
CDR3aa: CASSFSINLDGYTF
j_gene: TRBJ1-2
len: 14
abundance: .
v_gene: TRBV7-8
d_gene: .

CDR3nt: TGTGCCAGCAGCTTGGTGGAGCGGGGGGTCACAGATACGCAGTATTTT
CDR3aa: CASSLVERGVTDTQYF
j_gene: TRBJ2-3
len: 16
abundance: once
v_gene: TRBV5-6
d_gene: TRBD2

CDR3nt: TGTGCCAGTAGTATGGCTAGTAGCTCCTACGAGCAGTACTTC
CDR3aa: CASSMASSSYEQYF
j_gene: TRBJ2-7
len: 14
abundance: .
v_gene: TRBV19
d_gene: .

CDR3nt: TGTGCCAGCAGTAGGTTGAGGTCCTACGAGCAGTACTTC
CDR3aa: CASSRLRSYEQYF
j_gene: TRBJ2-7
len: 13
abundance: .
v_gene: TRBV6-5
d_gene: .

CDR3nt: TGTGCCAGCAGCGTAGGGGAGGGGTATACTGAAGCTTTCTTT
CDR3aa: CASSVGEGYTEAFF
j_gene: TRBJ1-1
len: 14
abundance: .
v_gene: TRBV9
d_gene: .

CDR3nt: TGCGCCAGCAGCTTGGGGACAGTTACCGATCAGCCCCAGCATTTT
CDR3aa: CASSLGTVTDQPQHF
j_gene: TRBJ1-5
len: 15
abundance: .
v_gene: TRBV5-1
d_gene: .

CDR3nt: TGTGCCAGCACCCGACTCGGGACAGGGTTTTGGACCGGGGAGCTGTTTTTT
CDR3aa: CASTRLGTGFWTGELFF
j_gene: TRBJ2-2
len: 17
abundance: .
v_gene: TRBV11-2
d_gene: TRBD1

CDR3nt: TGTGCCAGCAGACAGGGGGGCCCGGAGGAGCAGTACTTC
CDR3aa: CASRQGGPEEQYF
j_gene: TRBJ2-7
len: 13
abundance: .
v_gene: TRBV12-3/TRBV12-4
d_gene: TRBD1

CDR3nt: TGTGCCAGCAGCTTAGAGGCGGGTAGCTCCTACAATGAGCAGTTCTTC
CDR3aa: CASSLEAGSSYNEQFF
j_gene: TRBJ2-1
len: 16
abundance: .
v_gene: TRBV7-8
d_gene: .

CDR3nt: TGTGCCAGCAGTCCGACTAGCGGGGGGCTCTTCTTC
CDR3aa: CASSPTSGGLFF
j_gene: TRBJ2-1
len: 12
abundance: .
v_gene: TRBV3-1/TRBV3-2
d_gene: TRBD2

CDR3nt: TGTGCCGGGGAGTCTGGGGCCAACGTCCTGACTTTC
CDR3aa: CAGESGANVLTF
j_gene: TRBJ2-6
len: 12
abundance: .
v_gene: TRBV2
d_gene: .

CDR3nt: TGTGCCTGGAGCCCTCTGGATACGCAGTATTTT
CDR3aa: CAWSPLDTQYF
j_gene: TRBJ2-3
len: 11
abundance: .
v_gene: TRBV30
d_gene: .

CDR3nt: TGCAGTGCTAGTCCGGGTCACTTTCAGCCCCAGCATTTT
CDR3aa: CSASPGHFQPQHF
j_gene: TRBJ1-5
len: 13
abundance: once
v_gene: TRBV20-1
d_gene: .

CDR3nt: TGTGCCAGTAGTAGCCAGGGGCTGGCCTACGAGCAGTACTTC
CDR3aa: CASSSQGLAYEQYF
j_gene: TRBJ2-7
len: 14
abundance: .
v_gene: TRBV19
d_gene: .

CDR3nt: TGTGCCAGCAGTCGACCGGGACAGGGGGCCCGTGGCTACACCTTC
CDR3aa: CASSRPGQGARGYTF
j_gene: TRBJ1-2
len: 15
abundance: .
v_gene: TRBV6-2/TRBV6-3
d_gene: TRBD1

CDR3nt: TGCGCCAGCAGCCCTAGGACAGGGGGGGCCGGGGAGCTGTTTTTT
CDR3aa: CASSPRTGGAGELFF
j_gene: TRBJ2-2
len: 15
abundance: .
v_gene: TRBV4-3
d_gene: TRBD1

CDR3nt: TGTGCCAGCAGTAGCACTACAGGGTACATTTATAATTCACCCCTCCACTTT
CDR3aa: CASSSTTGYIYNSPLHF
j_gene: TRBJ1-6
len: 17
abundance: few
v_gene: TRBV14
d_gene: .

CDR3nt: TGTGCCAGCAGCTCAGGACAGGATTTTGATGGCTACACCTTC
CDR3aa: CASSSGQDFDGYTF
j_gene: TRBJ1-2
len: 14
abundance: .
v_gene: TRBV6-5
d_gene: TRBD1

CDR3nt: TGTGCCAGCAGCCCCCCCCCGGGACAGGGGGCGGGAGGCAATCAGCCCCAGCATTTT
CDR3aa: CASSPPPGQGAGGNQPQHF
j_gene: TRBJ1-5
len: 19
abundance: .
v_gene: TRBV21-1
d_gene: .

CDR3nt: TGTGCCAGCAGCTTGGTTCTGGGGGCCAGCTCCTACGAGCAGTACTTC
CDR3aa: CASSLVLGASSYEQYF
j_gene: TRBJ2-7
len: 16
abundance: .
v_gene: TRBV5-8
d_gene: .

CDR3nt: TGTGCCGGTCGGAGGGGGCTGGGTGGCAATCAGCCCCAGCATTTT
CDR3aa: CAGRRGLGGNQPQHF
j_gene: TRBJ1-5
len: 15
abundance: .
v_gene: TRBV2
d_gene: TRBD1

CDR3nt: TGTGCCAGTAGTATAGCGGGACAGGGGCCCGGGGAGCTGTTTTTT
CDR3aa: CASSIAGQGPGELFF
j_gene: TRBJ2-2
len: 15
abundance: .
v_gene: TRBV19
d_gene: TRBD1

CDR3nt: TGTGCCAGCAGTGAATCTGGGGGCAAAGGTGAGCAGTACTTC
CDR3aa: CASSESGGKGEQYF
j_gene: TRBJ2-7
len: 14
abundance: .
v_gene: TRBV25-1
d_gene: .

CDR3nt: TGTGCCTGGAGTGTAAGGACAGGCCCACAAGAGACCCAGTACTTC
CDR3aa: CAWSVRTGPQETQYF
j_gene: TRBJ2-5
len: 15
abundance: .
v_gene: TRBV30
d_gene: TRBD1

CDR3nt: TGTGCCAGCAGCGCATCCGGGACTCCTTCGAACACCGGGGAGCTGTTTTTT
CDR3aa: CASSASGTPSNTGELFF
j_gene: TRBJ2-2
len: 17
abundance: .
v_gene: TRBV9
d_gene: .

CDR3nt: TGTGCCTGGGAAACAGGACTGAACACTGAAGCTTTCTTT
CDR3aa: CAWETGLNTEAFF
j_gene: TRBJ1-1
len: 13
abundance: .
v_gene: TRBV30
d_gene: .

CDR3nt: TGTGCCAGTGCGACAGCGGGTAATGAAAAACTGTTTTTT
CDR3aa: CASATAGNEKLFF
j_gene: TRBJ1-4
len: 13
abundance: once
v_gene: TRBV2
d_gene: .